The rows below give T cell receptor beta chains drawn from one sample of a study of response to subunit inactivated influenza vaccine. MiXCR was run by TCRdb on the RT-PCR reads, yielding one entry per CDR3 protein. The sample shows roughly 700,000 distinct CDR3 sequences, about 15% of them seen only once. Material: PBMCs from blood, obtained approximately 15 days before vaccination. The source of these receptors is a man in his fifties who received an inactivated influenza vaccine. Both conserved end residues are part of each CDR3. Fields, in order: J gene, V gene, clone size, D gene, CDR3 protein, CDR3 DNA. D genes are given only for firm matches. For some rows the clone size is stated as once, few or many, or as a class when expanded; others skip it.

TRBJ1-4 | TRBV20-1 | NA | NA | CSARGPPGRTSEKLFF | TGCAGTGCTAGAGGTCCGCCAGGACGTACCAGTGAAAAACTGTTTTTT
TRBJ2-1 | TRBV4-3 | many | NA | CASSVYDSPRGEQFF | TGCGCCAGCAGCGTCTACGACTCTCCCAGGGGTGAGCAGTTCTTC
TRBJ1-2 | TRBV12-3/TRBV12-4 | NA | NA | CASSTTARGGYTF | TGTGCCAGCAGTACGACAGCCCGCGGGGGCTACACCTTC
TRBJ2-7 | TRBV20-1 | few | NA | CSATQPAEAYEQYF | TGCAGTGCAACCCAACCAGCGGAGGCTTACGAGCAGTACTTC
TRBJ2-3 | TRBV10-2 | few | TRBD1 | CASTLGGWGTDTQYF | TGCGCCAGCACTCTAGGGGGCTGGGGCACAGATACGCAGTATTTT
TRBJ2-2 | TRBV18 | NA | NA | CASSPRRGANTGELFF | TGTGCCAGCTCACCAAGACGGGGTGCCAACACCGGGGAGCTGTTTTTT
TRBJ2-1 | TRBV28 | NA | TRBD2 | CASSLFSGLAGITYNEQFF | TGTGCCAGCAGTTTATTCTCCGGGCTAGCGGGAATTACTTACAATGAGCAGTTCTTC
TRBJ1-6 | TRBV28 | NA | NA | CASSFRQEHNSPLHF | TGTGCCAGCAGTTTTCGACAGGAGCATAATTCACCCCTCCACTTT
TRBJ2-5 | TRBV5-1 | NA | TRBD2 | CASSWGTSGSQETQYF | TGCGCCAGCAGCTGGGGGACTAGCGGGAGTCAGGAGACCCAGTACTTC
TRBJ1-2 | TRBV6-5 | NA | NA | CASRDSRFTYGYTF | TGTGCCAGCAGGGACTCTCGGTTTACCTATGGCTACACCTTC
TRBJ2-1 | TRBV20-1 | NA | NA | CSAGRSYNEQFF | TGCAGTGCAGGACGTTCCTACAATGAGCAGTTCTTC
TRBJ2-7 | TRBV24-1 | few | NA | CATSDLGREQYF | TGTGCCACCAGTGATTTAGGGCGAGAGCAGTACTTC
TRBJ2-5 | TRBV7-9 | few | NA | CASSLTMGQGETQYF | TGTGCCAGCAGCTTGACGATGGGACAAGGGGAGACCCAGTACTTC
TRBJ2-5 | TRBV29-1 | few | NA | CSADRGRGETQYF | TGCAGCGCCGATCGGGGTCGGGGAGAGACCCAGTACTTC
TRBJ2-3 | TRBV27 | many | NA | CASNRAGTDTQYF | TGTGCCAGCAATAGGGCGGGCACAGATACGCAGTATTTT
TRBJ2-7 | TRBV20-1 | NA | TRBD2 | CSARDYAGGRYEQYF | TGCAGTGCTAGAGATTACGCGGGGGGGCGGTACGAGCAGTACTTC
TRBJ1-6 | TRBV3-1 | NA | NA | CASGVEQNNSPLHF | TGTGCCAGCGGGGTAGAACAGAATAATTCACCCCTCCACTTT
TRBJ2-4 | TRBV18 | few | NA | CASSRALRDKNIQYF | TGTGCCAGCTCACGGGCCTTACGGGACAAAAACATTCAGTACTTC
TRBJ2-1 | TRBV29-1 | few | NA | CSAEKGNEQFF | TGCAGCGCCGAGAAGGGCAATGAGCAGTTCTTC
TRBJ2-1 | TRBV20-1 | few | NA | CSARRPGTYNEQFF | TGCAGTGCTAGACGGCCGGGAACCTACAATGAGCAGTTCTTC
TRBJ1-3 | TRBV6-1 | NA | NA | CASTKQANSGNTIYF | TGTGCCAGCACCAAACAGGCTAACTCTGGAAACACCATATATTTT
TRBJ2-5 | TRBV7-9 | NA | NA | CASSLAGRGWGETQYF | TGTGCCAGCAGCTTAGCTGGCAGGGGATGGGGAGAGACCCAGTACTTC
TRBJ2-2 | TRBV29-1 | NA | NA | CSVDRGNTGELFF | TGCAGCGTTGATCGGGGGAACACCGGGGAGCTGTTTTTT
TRBJ2-3 | TRBV7-2 | many | TRBD2 | CASTQLGEGSDTQYF | TGTGCCAGCACACAATTAGGGGAGGGGTCAGATACGCAGTATTTT
TRBJ2-1 | TRBV2 | few | TRBD2 | CASRKNLAGGYNEQFF | TGTGCCAGCAGAAAAAACCTAGCGGGAGGGTACAATGAGCAGTTCTTC
TRBJ2-1 | TRBV20-1 | NA | TRBD2 | CSATRETGYNEQFF | TGCAGTGCTACGCGGGAGACGGGGTACAATGAGCAGTTCTTC
TRBJ1-1 | TRBV27 | many | NA | CASMGRGAEAFF | TGTGCCAGCATGGGCAGGGGCGCTGAAGCTTTCTTT
TRBJ2-5 | TRBV10-2 | NA | TRBD1 | CASREPGQQETQYF | TGCGCCAGCAGAGAACCGGGACAGCAAGAGACCCAGTACTTC
TRBJ2-7 | TRBV27 | NA | TRBD2 | CASRGLAKNYEQYF | TGTGCCAGCAGAGGACTAGCGAAGAACTACGAGCAGTACTTC
TRBJ2-3 | TRBV28 | few | TRBD2 | CASSSLAEPTDTQYF | TGTGCCAGCAGTTCCCTAGCGGAACCCACAGATACGCAGTATTTT
TRBJ1-1 | TRBV6-2/TRBV6-3 | NA | NA | CASSKLPPRSGASTEAFF | TGTGCCAGCAGTAAACTACCCCCGCGATCAGGGGCCTCCACTGAAGCTTTCTTT
TRBJ1-2 | TRBV3-1 | once | NA | CASSQSTRGYTF | TGTGCCAGCAGCCAAAGCACCAGGGGATACACCTTC
TRBJ1-1 | TRBV5-1 | NA | TRBD1 | CASSLARTGATEAFF | TGCGCCAGCAGCTTGGCTAGGACAGGGGCGACTGAAGCTTTCTTT
TRBJ2-1 | TRBV20-1 | few | NA | CSAFRQESYNEQFF | TGCAGTGCTTTTCGGCAGGAGTCTTACAATGAGCAGTTCTTC
TRBJ1-4 | TRBV6-2/TRBV6-3 | NA | TRBD1 | CASSRGLWEKLFF | TGTGCCAGCAGCAGGGGGCTTTGGGAAAAACTGTTTTTT
TRBJ2-7 | TRBV28 | few | NA | CASSNSGTLSYEQYF | TGTGCCAGCAGCAACTCCGGGACACTCTCCTACGAGCAGTACTTC
TRBJ1-6 | TRBV5-1 | NA | NA | CASSYRTAINSPLHF | TGCGCCAGCAGCTACCGGACAGCAATAAATTCACCCCTCCACTTT
TRBJ1-2 | TRBV25-1 | few | NA | CASSSQSGRYGYTF | TGTGCCAGCAGTTCGCAGTCAGGGCGCTATGGCTACACCTTC
TRBJ2-7 | TRBV6-2/TRBV6-3 | few | TRBD2 | CASRIELAGSYEQYF | TGTGCCAGCAGGATAGAATTAGCGGGCTCCTACGAGCAGTACTTC
TRBJ2-2 | TRBV6-5 | NA | NA | CASRINGELFF | TGTGCCAGCAGGATTAACGGGGAGCTGTTTTTT